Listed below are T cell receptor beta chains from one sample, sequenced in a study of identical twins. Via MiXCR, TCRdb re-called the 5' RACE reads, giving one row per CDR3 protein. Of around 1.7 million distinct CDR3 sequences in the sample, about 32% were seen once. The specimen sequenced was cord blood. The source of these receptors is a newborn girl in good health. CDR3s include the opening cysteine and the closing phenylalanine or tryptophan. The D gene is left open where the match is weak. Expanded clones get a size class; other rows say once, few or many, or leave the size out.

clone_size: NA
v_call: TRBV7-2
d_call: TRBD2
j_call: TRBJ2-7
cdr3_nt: TGTGCCAGCAGCTTACAGACTAGCGGGATCTCCTACGAGCAGTACTTC
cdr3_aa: CASSLQTSGISYEQYF

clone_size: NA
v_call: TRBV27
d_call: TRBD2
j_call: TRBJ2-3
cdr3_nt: TGTGCCAGCACCGGGGGGAGCGGGGGGCCGCTTACAACAGATACGCAGTATTTT
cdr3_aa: CASTGGSGGPLTTDTQYF

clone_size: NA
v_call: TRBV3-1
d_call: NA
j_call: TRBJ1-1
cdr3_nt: TGTGCCAGCAGCCAAGGGGACAACACTGAAGCTTTCTTT
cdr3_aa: CASSQGDNTEAFF

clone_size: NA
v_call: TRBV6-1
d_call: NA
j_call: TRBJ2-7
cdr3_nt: TGTGCCAGCAGTGAATTGGAGGGGGCGCCCTACGAGCAGTACTTC
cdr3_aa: CASSELEGAPYEQYF

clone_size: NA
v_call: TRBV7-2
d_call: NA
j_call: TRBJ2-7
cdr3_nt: TGTGCCAGCAGCTTAACCGGGATCCCCCAATACGAGCAGTACTTC
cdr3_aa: CASSLTGIPQYEQYF

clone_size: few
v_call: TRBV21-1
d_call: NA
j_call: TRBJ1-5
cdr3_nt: TGTGCCAGCACCCTAAAGCTCCAGGGTGGGAATCAGCCCCAGCATTTT
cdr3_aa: CASTLKLQGGNQPQHF

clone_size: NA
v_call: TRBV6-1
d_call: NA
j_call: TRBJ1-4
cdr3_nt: TGTGCCAGCAGTGCACCCACCGGGATGAAGGGCGAAAAACTGTTTTTT
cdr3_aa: CASSAPTGMKGEKLFF

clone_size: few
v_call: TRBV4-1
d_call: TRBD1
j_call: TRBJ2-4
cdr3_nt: TGCGCCAGCAGCCATCCCTTTGGGACAGGGGGGGACAAAAACATTCAGTACTTC
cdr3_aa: CASSHPFGTGGDKNIQYF

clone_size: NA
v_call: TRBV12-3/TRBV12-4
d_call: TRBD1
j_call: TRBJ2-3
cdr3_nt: TGTGCCAGCAGTTTTCGTAGTACAGGGGCAGATACGCAGTATTTT
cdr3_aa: CASSFRSTGADTQYF

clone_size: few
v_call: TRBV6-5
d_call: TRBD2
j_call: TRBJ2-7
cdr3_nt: TGTGCCAGCAGTTGCGGGACTAGCGGGAGCAACGAGCAGTACTTC
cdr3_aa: CASSCGTSGSNEQYF

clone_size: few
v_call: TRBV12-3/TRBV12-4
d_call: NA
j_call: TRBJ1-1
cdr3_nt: TGTGCCAGCAGTTTACGGGGGCAGGGTAGTACTGAAGCTTTCTTT
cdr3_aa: CASSLRGQGSTEAFF

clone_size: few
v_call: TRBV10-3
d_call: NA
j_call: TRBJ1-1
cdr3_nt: TGTGCCATCAGTGAGGGGGTCTCCACTGAAGCTTTCTTT
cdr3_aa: CAISEGVSTEAFF

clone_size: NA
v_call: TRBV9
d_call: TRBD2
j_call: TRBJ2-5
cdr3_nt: TGTGCCAGCAGCGTAGTAGGACTAGCGGGCGGAGAGACCCAGTACTTC
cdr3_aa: CASSVVGLAGGETQYF

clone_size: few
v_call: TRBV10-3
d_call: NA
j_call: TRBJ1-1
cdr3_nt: TGTGCCATCAGTGCCGACACCAGAAGCACTGAAGCTTTCTTT
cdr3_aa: CAISADTRSTEAFF

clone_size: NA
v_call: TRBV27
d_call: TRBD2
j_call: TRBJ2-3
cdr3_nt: TGTGCCAGCAGTTTATCCCAGCGGGGGGACACAGATACGCAGTATTTT
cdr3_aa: CASSLSQRGDTDTQYF

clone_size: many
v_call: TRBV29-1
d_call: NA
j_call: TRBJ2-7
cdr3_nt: TGCAGCGTGTTGGGTAATTGGGTTACCGGGACTGCGGTCTACGAGCAGTACTTC
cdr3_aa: CSVLGNWVTGTAVYEQYF

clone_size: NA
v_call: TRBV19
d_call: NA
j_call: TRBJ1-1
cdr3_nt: TGTGCCAGTAGTTGGGGTCCGGGACAACGAGCTTTCTTT
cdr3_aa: CASSWGPGQRAFF

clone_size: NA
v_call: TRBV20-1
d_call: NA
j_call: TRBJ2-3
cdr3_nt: TGCAGTGCTCCTAGCCCTCTGGGCACAGATACGCAGTATTTT
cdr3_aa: CSAPSPLGTDTQYF

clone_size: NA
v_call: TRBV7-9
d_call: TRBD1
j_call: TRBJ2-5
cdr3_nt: TGTGCCAGCAGCTCGACCCAGGGGGCTATGGAGACCCAGTACTTC
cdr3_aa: CASSSTQGAMETQYF

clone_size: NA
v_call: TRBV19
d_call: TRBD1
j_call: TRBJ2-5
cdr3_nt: TGTGCCAGTAGTCCCCGACAGGGGACGGCGACCCAGTACTTC
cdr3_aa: CASSPRQGTATQYF

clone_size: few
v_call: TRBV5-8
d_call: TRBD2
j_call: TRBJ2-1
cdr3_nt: TGTGCCAGCAGCTCAAGCGGGGGGAAATACAATGAGCAGTTCTTC
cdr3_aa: CASSSSGGKYNEQFF

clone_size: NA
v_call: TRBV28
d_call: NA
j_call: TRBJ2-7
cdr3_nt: TGTGCCAGCGGGGGTTGGACGACAGTGAAGACCTACGAGCAGTACTTC
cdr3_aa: CASGGWTTVKTYEQYF

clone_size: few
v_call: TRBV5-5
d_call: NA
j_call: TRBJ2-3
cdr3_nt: TGTGCCAGCAGCTTTTATACCGTAGATACGCAGTATTTT
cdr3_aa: CASSFYTVDTQYF

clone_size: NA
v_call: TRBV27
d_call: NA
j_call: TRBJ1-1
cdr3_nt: TGTGCCAGCAGTCCCCGCAGGAGGGGCGGGGGGATGAACACTGAAGCTTTCTTT
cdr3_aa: CASSPRRRGGGMNTEAFF

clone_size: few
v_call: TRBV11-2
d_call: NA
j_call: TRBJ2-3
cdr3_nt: TGTGCCAGCAGGCGACAATTCTCTAGCACAGATACGCAGTATTTT
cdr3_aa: CASRRQFSSTDTQYF

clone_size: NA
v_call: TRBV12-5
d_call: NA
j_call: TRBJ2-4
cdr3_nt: TGTGCTAGTGGTTTGGAGTACGACAGGCCGCAAGAAGCCAAAAACATTCAGTACTTC
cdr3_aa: CASGLEYDRPQEAKNIQYF

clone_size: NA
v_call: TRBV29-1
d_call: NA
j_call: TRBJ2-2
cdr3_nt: TGCAGCGGCTCTAGCTACACCGGGGAGCTGTTTTTT
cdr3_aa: CSGSSYTGELFF

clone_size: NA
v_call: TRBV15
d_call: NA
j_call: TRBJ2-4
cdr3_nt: TGTGCCACCAGCAGAGATCCATTCGAGGGATACATTCAGTACTTC
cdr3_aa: CATSRDPFEGYIQYF

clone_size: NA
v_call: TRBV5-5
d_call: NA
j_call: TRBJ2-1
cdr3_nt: TGTGCCAGCAGCTTGATCTTCTCAGGACACACTTCCTACAATGAGCAGTTCTTC
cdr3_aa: CASSLIFSGHTSYNEQFF

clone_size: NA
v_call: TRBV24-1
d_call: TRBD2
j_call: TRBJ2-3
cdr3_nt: TGTGCCACCAGTGACCCTAGCGGGAGCACAGAAACGCAGAATTTT
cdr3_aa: CATSDPSGSTETQNF